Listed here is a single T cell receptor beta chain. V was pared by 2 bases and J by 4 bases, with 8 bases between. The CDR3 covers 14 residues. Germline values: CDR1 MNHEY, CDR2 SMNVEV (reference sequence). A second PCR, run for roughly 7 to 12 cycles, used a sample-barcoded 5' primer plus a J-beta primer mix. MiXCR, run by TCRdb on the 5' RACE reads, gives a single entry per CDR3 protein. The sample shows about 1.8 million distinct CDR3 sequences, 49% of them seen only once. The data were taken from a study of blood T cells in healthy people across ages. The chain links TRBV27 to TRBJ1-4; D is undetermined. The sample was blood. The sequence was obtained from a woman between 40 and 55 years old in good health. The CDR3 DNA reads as TGTGCCAGCAGTTTAACCTATATTAATGAAAAACTGTTTTTT. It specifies CASSLTYINEKLFF. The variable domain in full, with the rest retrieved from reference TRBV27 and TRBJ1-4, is EAQVTQNPRYLITVTGKKLTVTCSQNMNHEYMSWYRQDPGLGLRQIYYSMNVEVTDKGDVPEGYKVSRKEKRNFPLILESPSPNQTSLYFCASSLTYINEKLFFGSGTQLSVL.